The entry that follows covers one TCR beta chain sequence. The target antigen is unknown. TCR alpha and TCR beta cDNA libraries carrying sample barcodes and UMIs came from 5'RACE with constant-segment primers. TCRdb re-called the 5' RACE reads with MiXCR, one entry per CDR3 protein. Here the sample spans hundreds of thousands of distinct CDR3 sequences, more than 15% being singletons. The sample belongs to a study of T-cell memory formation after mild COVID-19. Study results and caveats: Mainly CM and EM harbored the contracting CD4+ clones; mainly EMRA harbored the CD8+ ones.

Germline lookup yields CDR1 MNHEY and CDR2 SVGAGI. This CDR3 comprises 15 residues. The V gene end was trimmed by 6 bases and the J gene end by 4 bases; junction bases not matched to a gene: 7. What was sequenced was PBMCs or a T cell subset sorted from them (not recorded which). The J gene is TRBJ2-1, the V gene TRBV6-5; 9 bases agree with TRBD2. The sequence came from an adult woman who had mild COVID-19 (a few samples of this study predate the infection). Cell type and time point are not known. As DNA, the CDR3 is TGTGCCAGCAGGACCGGGACTAGCATGTACAATGAGCAGTTCTTC. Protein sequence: CASRTGTSMYNEQFF.